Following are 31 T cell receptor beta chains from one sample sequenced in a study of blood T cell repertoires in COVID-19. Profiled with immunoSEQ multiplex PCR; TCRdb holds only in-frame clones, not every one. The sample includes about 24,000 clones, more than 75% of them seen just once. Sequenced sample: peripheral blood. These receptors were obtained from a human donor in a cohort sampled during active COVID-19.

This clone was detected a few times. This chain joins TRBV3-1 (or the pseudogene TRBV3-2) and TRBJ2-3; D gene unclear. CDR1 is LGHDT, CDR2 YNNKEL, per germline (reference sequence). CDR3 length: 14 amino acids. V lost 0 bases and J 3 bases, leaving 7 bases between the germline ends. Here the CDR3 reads CASSQDTGTDTQYF. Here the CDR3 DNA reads TGTGCCAGCAGCCAAGATACCGGGACAGATACGCAGTATTTT.

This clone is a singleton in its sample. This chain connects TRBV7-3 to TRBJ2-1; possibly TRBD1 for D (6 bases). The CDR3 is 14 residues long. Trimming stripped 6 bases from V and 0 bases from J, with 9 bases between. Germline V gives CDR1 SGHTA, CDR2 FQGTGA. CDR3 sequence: CASSPTGSYNEQFF. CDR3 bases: TGTGCCAGCAGTCCGACAGGCTCCTACAATGAGCAGTTCTTC.

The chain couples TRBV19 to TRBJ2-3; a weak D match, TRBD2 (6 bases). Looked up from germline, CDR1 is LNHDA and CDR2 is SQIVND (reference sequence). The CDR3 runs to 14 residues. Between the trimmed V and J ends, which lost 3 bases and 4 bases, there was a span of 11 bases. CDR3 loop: CASSIHGGADTQYF. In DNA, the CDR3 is TGTGCCAGTAGTATCCACGGAGGGGCAGATACGCAGTATTTT. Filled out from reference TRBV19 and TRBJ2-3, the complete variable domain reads DGGITQSPKYLFRKEGQNVTLSCEQNLNHDAMYWYRQDPGQGLRLIYYSQIVNDFQKGDIAEGYSVSREKKESFPLTVTSAQKNPTAFYLCASSIHGGADTQYFGPGTRLTVL.

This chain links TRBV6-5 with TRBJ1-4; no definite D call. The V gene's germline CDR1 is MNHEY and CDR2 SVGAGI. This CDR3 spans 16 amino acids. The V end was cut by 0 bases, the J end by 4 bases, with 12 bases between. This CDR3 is CASSYSRVGGNEKLFF. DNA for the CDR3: TGTGCCAGCAGTTACTCGAGGGTGGGAGGTAATGAAAAACTGTTTTTT.

The CDR3 sequence: CASSDTYKGNPYF. The DNA of the CDR3 is TGTGCCAGCAGTGACACCTACAAGGGGAATCCGTACTTC. The rearrangement uses TRBV28 and TRBJ2-7; tentative D call: TRBD1 (5 bases). V was pared by 5 bases and J by 12 bases, with 20 bases between. The CDR3 is 13 residues long. Germline V CDR1 and CDR2: MDHEN, SYDVKM.

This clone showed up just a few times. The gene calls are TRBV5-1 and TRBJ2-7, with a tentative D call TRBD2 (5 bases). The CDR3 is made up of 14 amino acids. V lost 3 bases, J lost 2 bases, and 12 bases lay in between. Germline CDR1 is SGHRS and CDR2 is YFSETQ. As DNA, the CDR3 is TGCGCCAGCAGCTCGAACGCGGGCACCTACGAGCAGTACTTC. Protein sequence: CASSSNAGTYEQYF.

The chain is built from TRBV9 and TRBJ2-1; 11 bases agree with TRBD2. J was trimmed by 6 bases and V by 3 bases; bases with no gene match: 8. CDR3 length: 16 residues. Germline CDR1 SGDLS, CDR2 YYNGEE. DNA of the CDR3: TGTGCCAGCAGCGCTTCGACTAGCGGGACGTCCAATGAGCAGTTCTTC. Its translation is CASSASTSGTSNEQFF.

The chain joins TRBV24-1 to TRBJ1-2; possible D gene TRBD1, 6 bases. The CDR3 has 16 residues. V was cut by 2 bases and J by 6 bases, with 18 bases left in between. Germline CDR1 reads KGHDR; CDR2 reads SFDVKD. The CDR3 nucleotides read TGTGCCACCAGTGATTCCCGGACAGCCAAGGGGGATGGCTACACCTTC. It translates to CATSDSRTAKGDGYTF.

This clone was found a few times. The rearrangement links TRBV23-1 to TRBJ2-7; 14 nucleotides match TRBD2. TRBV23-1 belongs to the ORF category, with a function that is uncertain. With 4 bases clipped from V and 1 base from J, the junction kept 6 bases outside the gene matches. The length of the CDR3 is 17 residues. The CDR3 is CASSPIRLAGGSYEQYF. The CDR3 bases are TGCGCCAGCAGTCCAATCCGACTAGCGGGAGGGTCCTACGAGCAGTACTTC.

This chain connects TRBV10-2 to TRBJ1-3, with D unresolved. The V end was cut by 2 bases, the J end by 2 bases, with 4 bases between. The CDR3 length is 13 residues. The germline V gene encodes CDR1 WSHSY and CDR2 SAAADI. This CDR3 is CASSEGPGNTIYF. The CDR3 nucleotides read TGCGCCAGCAGTGAGGGGCCTGGAAACACCATATATTTT.

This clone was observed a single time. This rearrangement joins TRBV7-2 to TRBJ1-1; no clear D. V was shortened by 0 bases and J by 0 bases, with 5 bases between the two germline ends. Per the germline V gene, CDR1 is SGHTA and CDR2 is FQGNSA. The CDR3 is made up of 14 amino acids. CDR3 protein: CASSLAAVNTEAFF. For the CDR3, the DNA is TGTGCCAGCAGCTTAGCGGCCGTGAACACTGAAGCTTTCTTT.

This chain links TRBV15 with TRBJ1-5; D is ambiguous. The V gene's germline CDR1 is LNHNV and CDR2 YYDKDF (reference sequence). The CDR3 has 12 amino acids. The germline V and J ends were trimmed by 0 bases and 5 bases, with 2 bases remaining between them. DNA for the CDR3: TGTGCCACCAGCAGAGACGATCAGCCCCAGCATTTT. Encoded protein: CATSRDDQPQHF.

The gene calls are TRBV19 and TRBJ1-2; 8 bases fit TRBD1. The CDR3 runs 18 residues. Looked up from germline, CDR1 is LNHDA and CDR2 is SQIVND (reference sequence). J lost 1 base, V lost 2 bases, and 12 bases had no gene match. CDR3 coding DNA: TGTGCCAGTAGTATACTGTGGGGACAGGCCACCTATAACTATGGCTACACCTTC. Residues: CASSILWGQATYNYGYTF.

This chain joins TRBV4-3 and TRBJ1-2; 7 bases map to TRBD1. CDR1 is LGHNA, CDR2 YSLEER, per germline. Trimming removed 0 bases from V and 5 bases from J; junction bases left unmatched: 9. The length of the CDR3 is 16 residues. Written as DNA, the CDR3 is TGCGCCAGCAGCCAAGAGACAGCAGGGGGTTTATATGGCTACACCTTC. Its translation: CASSQETAGGLYGYTF.

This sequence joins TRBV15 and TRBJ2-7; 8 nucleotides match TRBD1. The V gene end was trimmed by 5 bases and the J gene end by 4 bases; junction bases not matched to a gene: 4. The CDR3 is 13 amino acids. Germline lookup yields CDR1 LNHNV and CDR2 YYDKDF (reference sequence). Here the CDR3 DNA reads TGTGCCACCAGCGAGACAGGGGTTTACGAGCAGTACTTC. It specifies CATSETGVYEQYF.

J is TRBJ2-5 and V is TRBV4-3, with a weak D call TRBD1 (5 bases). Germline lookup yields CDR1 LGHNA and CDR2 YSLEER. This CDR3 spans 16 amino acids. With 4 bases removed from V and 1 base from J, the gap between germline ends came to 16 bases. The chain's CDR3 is CASSRGPVAVQETQYF. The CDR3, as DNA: TGCGCCAGCAGCCGGGGCCCTGTAGCAGTCCAAGAGACCCAGTACTTC.

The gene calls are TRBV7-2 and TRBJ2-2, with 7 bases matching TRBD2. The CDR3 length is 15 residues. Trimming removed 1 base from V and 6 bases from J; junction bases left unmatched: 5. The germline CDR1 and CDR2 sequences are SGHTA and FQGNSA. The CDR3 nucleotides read TGTGCCAGCAGCTTAGAGGCGGGAGTTGCCGGGGAGCTGTTTTTT. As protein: CASSLEAGVAGELFF.

CDR3 in DNA: TGTGCCACCAGTGACTACCTCACAGATACGCAGTATTTT. This encodes CATSDYLTDTQYF. The chain couples TRBV24-1 to TRBJ2-3; D is unclear. V gave up 4 bases and J gave up 2 bases, with 6 bases separating them. This CDR3 contains 13 residues. The germline V gene has CDR1 KGHDR and CDR2 SFDVKD.

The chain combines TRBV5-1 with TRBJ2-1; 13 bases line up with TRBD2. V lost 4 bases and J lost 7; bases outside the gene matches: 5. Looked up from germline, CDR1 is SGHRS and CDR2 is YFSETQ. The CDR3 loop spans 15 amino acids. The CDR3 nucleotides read TGCGCCAGCAGCGGGACTAGCGGGATATCAAATGAGCAGTTCTTC. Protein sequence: CASSGTSGISNEQFF.

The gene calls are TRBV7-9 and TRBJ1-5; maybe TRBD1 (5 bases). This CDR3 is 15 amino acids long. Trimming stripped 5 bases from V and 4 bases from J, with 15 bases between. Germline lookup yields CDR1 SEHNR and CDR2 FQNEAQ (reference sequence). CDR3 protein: CASSQGVSANQPQHF. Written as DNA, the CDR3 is TGTGCCAGCAGCCAAGGGGTCTCAGCTAATCAGCCCCAGCATTTT.

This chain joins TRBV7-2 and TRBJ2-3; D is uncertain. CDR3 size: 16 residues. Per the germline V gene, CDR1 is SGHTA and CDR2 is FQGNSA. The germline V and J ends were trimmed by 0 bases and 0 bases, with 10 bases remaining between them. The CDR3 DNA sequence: TGTGCCAGCAGCTTAGCGGTCGCGGCAAGCACAGATACGCAGTATTTT. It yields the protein CASSLAVAASTDTQYF. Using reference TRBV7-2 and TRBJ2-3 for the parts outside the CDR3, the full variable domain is GAGVSQSPSNKVTEKGKDVELRCDPISGHTALYWYRQSLGQGLEFLIYFQGNSAPDKSGLPSDRFSAERTGGSVSTLTIQRTQQEDSAVYLCASSLAVAASTDTQYFGPGTRLTVL.

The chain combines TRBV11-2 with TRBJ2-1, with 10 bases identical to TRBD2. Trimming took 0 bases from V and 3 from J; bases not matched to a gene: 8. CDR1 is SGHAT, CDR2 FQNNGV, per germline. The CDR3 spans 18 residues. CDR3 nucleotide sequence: TGTGCCAGCAGCTTAGACCGCCTACTAGCGGGACACTACAATGAGCAGTTCTTC. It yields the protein CASSLDRLLAGHYNEQFF.

CDR3 bases: TGTGCCAGCAGCTTGGAATATGGCGGGACCAAGTACGAGCAGTACTTC. Its protein product is CASSLEYGGTKYEQYF. The chain joins TRBV5-4 to TRBJ2-7; weak D call: TRBD2 (6 bases). Looked up from germline, CDR1 is SGHNT and CDR2 is YYREEE (reference sequence). There are 16 residues in the CDR3. Trimming cost V 0 bases and J 4 bases, with 17 bases left between them.

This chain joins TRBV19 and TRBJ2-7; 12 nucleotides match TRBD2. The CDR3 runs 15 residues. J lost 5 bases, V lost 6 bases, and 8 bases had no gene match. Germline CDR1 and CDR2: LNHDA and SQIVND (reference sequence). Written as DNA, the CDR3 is TGTGCCAGTAGCGCACTAGCGGGAGGTTTGGACGAGCAGTACTTC. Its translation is CASSALAGGLDEQYF.

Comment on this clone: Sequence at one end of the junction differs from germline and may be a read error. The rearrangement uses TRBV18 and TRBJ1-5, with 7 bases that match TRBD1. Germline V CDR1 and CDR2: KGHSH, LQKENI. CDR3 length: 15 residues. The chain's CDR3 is CAGSADRVSNQPQHF. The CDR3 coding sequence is TGTGCCGGCTCCGCAGACAGGGTCAGCAATCAGCCCCAGCATTTT.

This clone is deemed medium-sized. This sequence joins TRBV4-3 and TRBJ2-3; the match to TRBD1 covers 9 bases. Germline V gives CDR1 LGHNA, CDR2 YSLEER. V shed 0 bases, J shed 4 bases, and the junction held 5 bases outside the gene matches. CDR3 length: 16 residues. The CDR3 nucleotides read TGCGCCAGCAGCCAAGAGACCGGGACAGGGTCAGATACGCAGTATTTT. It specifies CASSQETGTGSDTQYF.

The CDR3 is CASSLGASGGPGTDTQYF. The CDR3 region has the DNA TGTGCCAGCAGCTTAGGGGCTAGCGGGGGGCCCGGCACAGATACGCAGTATTTT. J is TRBJ2-3 and V is TRBV7-9; TRBD2 matches 11 bases. Germline-derived CDR1 and CDR2 are SEHNR and FQNEAQ (reference sequence). Losses at the gene ends were 1 base for V and 1 base for J; bases not matched to a gene: 7. This CDR3 spans 18 amino acids.

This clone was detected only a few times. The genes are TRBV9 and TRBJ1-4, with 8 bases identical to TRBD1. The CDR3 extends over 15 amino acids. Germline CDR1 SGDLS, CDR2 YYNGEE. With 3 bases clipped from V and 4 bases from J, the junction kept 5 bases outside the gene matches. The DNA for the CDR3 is TGTGCCAGCAGCGAGGGGGACAGGCTTAATGAAAAACTGTTTTTT. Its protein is CASSEGDRLNEKLFF.

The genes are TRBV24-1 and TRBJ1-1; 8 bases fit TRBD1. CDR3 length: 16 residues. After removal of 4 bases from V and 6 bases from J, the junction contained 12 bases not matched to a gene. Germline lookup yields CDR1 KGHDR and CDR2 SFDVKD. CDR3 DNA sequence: TGTGCCACCAGTGACTTCGACAGGGGTGAGCGAGCTGAAGCTTTCTTT. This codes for CATSDFDRGERAEAFF.

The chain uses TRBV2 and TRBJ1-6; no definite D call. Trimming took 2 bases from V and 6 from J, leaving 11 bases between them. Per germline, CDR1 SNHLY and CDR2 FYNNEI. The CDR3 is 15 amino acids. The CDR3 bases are TGTGCCAGCAGTGAACGAGGGATGGGTAATTCACCCCTCCACTTT. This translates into CASSERGMGNSPLHF.

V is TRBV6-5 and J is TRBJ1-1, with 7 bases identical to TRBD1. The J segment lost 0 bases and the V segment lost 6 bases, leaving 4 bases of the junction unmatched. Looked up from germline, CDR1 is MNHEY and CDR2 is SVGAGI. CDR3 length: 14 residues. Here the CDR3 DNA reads TGTGCCAGCAGCCAGGGGGGCTTGAACACTGAAGCTTTCTTT. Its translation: CASSQGGLNTEAFF.